What follows are 18 T cell receptor beta chains derived from one specimen sequenced in a study of PD-1 blockade in mismatch repair-deficient tumors. Sequenced by immunoSEQ multiplex PCR; TCRdb stores in-frame clones only, minus some. The sample contains about 130,000 clones, roughly 90% of which appear only once. Source: peripheral blood, taken 72 weeks after starting pembrolizumab. These receptors all come from an adult with mismatch repair-deficient cancer.

The chain employs TRBV7-8 and TRBJ1-5; D uncertain. Germline V gives CDR1 SGHVS, CDR2 FQNEAQ. This CDR3 spans 16 amino acids. Trimming pared 5 bases from V and 0 bases from J, leaving 14 bases between. CDR3 sequence: CASSETNRYSNQPQHF. For the CDR3, the DNA is TGTGCCAGCAGCGAAACCAACAGATATAGCAATCAGCCCCAGCATTTT.

The rearrangement joins TRBV28 to TRBJ1-5; D is undetermined. The germline gives CDR1 MDHEN, CDR2 SYDVKM. The V and J ends lost 1 base and 4 bases respectively, with 14 bases between them. The CDR3 sequence is 16 residues long. CDR3 residues: CASSLSRTPGNQPQHF. CDR3 coding DNA: TGTGCCAGCAGTTTATCACGCACCCCGGGTAATCAGCCCCAGCATTTT.

This chain connects TRBV29-1 to TRBJ1-1; tentatively, D is TRBD1 (5 bases). With 5 bases removed from V and 1 base from J, the gap between germline ends came to 11 bases. This CDR3 region has 13 residues. Germline CDR1 reads SQVTM; CDR2 reads ANQGSEA. The CDR3 sequence is CSVSLGTNTEAFF. The DNA of the CDR3 is TGCAGCGTTTCCTTGGGGACGAACACTGAAGCTTTCTTT.

This chain joins TRBV7-6 and TRBJ2-5; tentatively, D is TRBD1 (6 bases). Trimming took 2 bases from V and 2 from J, leaving 15 bases between them. Germline CDR1 reads SGHVS; CDR2 reads FNYEAQ. CDR3 length: 16 residues. CDR3 sequence: CASSLRVTQGQETQYF. Written as DNA, the CDR3 is TGTGCCAGCAGCTTAAGGGTGACGCAGGGGCAAGAGACCCAGTACTTC. Full variable domain (missing parts from reference TRBV7-6 and TRBJ2-5): GAGVSQSPRYKVTKRGQDVALRCDPISGHVSLYWYRQALGQGPEFLTYFNYEAQQDKSGLPNDRFSAERPEGSISTLTIQRTEQRDSAMYRCASSLRVTQGQETQYFGPGTRLLVL.

The chain combines TRBV6-6 with TRBJ2-3; 13 bases match TRBD2. This CDR3 has 15 residues. Germline lookup yields CDR1 MNHNY and CDR2 SVGAGI (reference sequence). Unmatched junction bases numbered 7, after V lost 8 bases and J lost 5 bases. CDR3 bases: TGTGCCAGCCTCAGACTAGCGGGAGGAGGAGATACGCAGTATTTT. Translation: CASLRLAGGGDTQYF.

The rearrangement joins TRBV27 to TRBJ1-4; TRBD1 agrees at 8 bases. The V gene's germline CDR1 is MNHEY and CDR2 SMNVEV (reference sequence). CDR3 size: 16 residues. J gave up 2 bases and V 5 bases, and 7 bases lay outside the gene matches. The CDR3 loop reads CASSLTGQGTNEKLFF. Here the CDR3 DNA reads TGTGCCAGCAGTCTCACTGGACAGGGTACTAATGAAAAACTGTTTTTT.

The chain recombines TRBV29-1 with TRBJ2-5; 7 positions agree with TRBD2. Germline CDR1 reads SQVTM; CDR2 reads ANQGSEA. The junction had 3 bases not matched to a gene; V was cut back by 6 bases and J by 5 bases. This CDR3 comprises 11 residues. CDR3 loop: CSVLRGETQYF. In DNA, the CDR3 is TGCAGCGTACTGCGGGGGGAGACCCAGTACTTC.

This clone occurred once. The chain is built from TRBV27 and TRBJ1-1, with D maybe TRBD1 (5 bases). Germline assignment: CDR1 MNHEY and CDR2 SMNVEV (reference sequence). V dropped 3 bases and J dropped 6 bases, with 8 bases sitting between them. CDR3 length: 12 amino acids. CDR3 DNA: TGTGCCAGCAGTTTGGGAGGGGCTGAAGCTTTCTTT. This codes for CASSLGGAEAFF.

This clone has just a few counts. The chain recombines TRBV10-2 with TRBJ2-7; D might be TRBD2 (6 bases). Germline CDR1 and CDR2: WSHSY and SAAADI. V was cut by 3 bases and J by 0 bases, with 15 bases left in between. The CDR3 contains 16 residues. CDR3 in DNA: TGCGCCAGCAGTGACCGCGGGACGGGCAGCTCCTACGAGCAGTACTTC. Translation: CASSDRGTGSSYEQYF.

The V and J genes are TRBV5-1 and TRBJ2-1; no firm D call. Germline CDR1 and CDR2: SGHRS and YFSETQ. The CDR3 is 14 amino acids. With 1 base removed from V and 3 bases from J, the gap between germline ends came to 8 bases. Here the CDR3 DNA reads TGCGCCAGCAGCTTGCGGCGCCTCTACAATGAGCAGTTCTTC. It yields the protein CASSLRRLYNEQFF.

The chain links TRBV27 to TRBJ2-1, with TRBD1 identical over 7 bases. The CDR3 is 14 amino acids. CDR1 is MNHEY and CDR2 is SMNVEV in the germline V gene (reference sequence). V lost 3 bases and J lost 5; bases outside the gene matches: 4. The CDR3 region has the DNA TGTGCCAGCAGTTTTCTAGGGACAGACAATGAGCAGTTCTTC. Protein product: CASSFLGTDNEQFF.

This clone was recorded a few times. The chain employs TRBV4-1 and TRBJ2-7, with D hard to call. The CDR3 runs to 13 residues. V was trimmed by 6 bases and J by 6 bases, leaving 15 bases between them. Germline lookup yields CDR1 MGHRA and CDR2 YSYEKL. CDR3 in amino acids: CASSQTGSGEQYF. CDR3 sequence (DNA): TGCGCCAGCAGTCAGACTGGTTCGGGCGAGCAGTACTTC.

The chain recombines TRBV6-5 with TRBJ2-1; D is unclear. Germline lookup yields CDR1 MNHEY and CDR2 SVGAGI. The CDR3 loop spans 15 amino acids. The ends were cut back, 5 bases at V and 8 bases at J, with 19 bases in the middle. CDR3 DNA sequence: TGTGCCAGCAGTCGACTTTTTGGAACCCGGGATGAGCAGTTCTTC. It translates to CASSRLFGTRDEQFF.

The chain joins TRBV19 to TRBJ2-2; 9 bases line up with TRBD1. This CDR3 is 14 amino acids long. The trim removed 7 bases at V and 5 bases at J, leaving 5 bases unmatched. Germline loops: CDR1 LNHDA, CDR2 SQIVND (reference sequence). The CDR3, as DNA: TGTGCCAGTATGACAGGGGGGCGAACCGGGGAGCTGTTTTTT. Translated: CASMTGGRTGELFF.

This sequence joins TRBV25-1 and TRBJ2-2; maybe TRBD1 (6 bases). The V gene lost 2 bases and the J gene lost 3 bases, with 7 bases spanning the gap. There are 14 residues in the CDR3. The germline V gene has CDR1 MGHDK and CDR2 SYGVNS. The CDR3 protein is CASSENRDTGELFF. CDR3 nucleotide sequence: TGTGCCAGCAGTGAAAACAGGGACACCGGGGAGCTGTTTTTT.

The V gene is TRBV10-2, the J gene TRBJ1-1, with D possibly TRBD1 on 6 matching bases. V dropped 5 bases and J dropped 1 base, with 11 bases sitting between them. Germline CDR1 reads WSHSY; CDR2 reads SAAADI. This CDR3 region has 14 residues. The CDR3 here is CASSITGQNTEAFF. The CDR3 DNA follows: TGCGCCAGCAGTATTACGGGACAGAACACTGAAGCTTTCTTT.

The V and J genes are TRBV4-3 and TRBJ1-2; D may be TRBD1 (5 bases). From germline, CDR1 is LGHNA and CDR2 YSLEER. The V gene lost 0 bases and the J gene lost 4 bases, with 15 bases spanning the gap. The length of the CDR3 is 16 residues. CDR3 amino acids: CASSQDLQGPIYGYTF. In nucleotides, the CDR3 is TGCGCCAGCAGCCAAGATCTGCAGGGCCCCATCTATGGCTACACCTTC.

The genes are TRBV12-5 and TRBJ2-1, with TRBD2 identical over 15 bases. The trim removed 2 bases at V and 9 bases at J, leaving 8 bases unmatched. Germline V lookup: CDR1 LGHNT, CDR2 FRNRAP. The CDR3 extends over 17 amino acids. CDR3 nucleotides: TGTGCTAGTGGTTTGCCTGGGACTAGCGGGAGGTCGAGTGAGCAGTTCTTC. It specifies CASGLPGTSGRSSEQFF.